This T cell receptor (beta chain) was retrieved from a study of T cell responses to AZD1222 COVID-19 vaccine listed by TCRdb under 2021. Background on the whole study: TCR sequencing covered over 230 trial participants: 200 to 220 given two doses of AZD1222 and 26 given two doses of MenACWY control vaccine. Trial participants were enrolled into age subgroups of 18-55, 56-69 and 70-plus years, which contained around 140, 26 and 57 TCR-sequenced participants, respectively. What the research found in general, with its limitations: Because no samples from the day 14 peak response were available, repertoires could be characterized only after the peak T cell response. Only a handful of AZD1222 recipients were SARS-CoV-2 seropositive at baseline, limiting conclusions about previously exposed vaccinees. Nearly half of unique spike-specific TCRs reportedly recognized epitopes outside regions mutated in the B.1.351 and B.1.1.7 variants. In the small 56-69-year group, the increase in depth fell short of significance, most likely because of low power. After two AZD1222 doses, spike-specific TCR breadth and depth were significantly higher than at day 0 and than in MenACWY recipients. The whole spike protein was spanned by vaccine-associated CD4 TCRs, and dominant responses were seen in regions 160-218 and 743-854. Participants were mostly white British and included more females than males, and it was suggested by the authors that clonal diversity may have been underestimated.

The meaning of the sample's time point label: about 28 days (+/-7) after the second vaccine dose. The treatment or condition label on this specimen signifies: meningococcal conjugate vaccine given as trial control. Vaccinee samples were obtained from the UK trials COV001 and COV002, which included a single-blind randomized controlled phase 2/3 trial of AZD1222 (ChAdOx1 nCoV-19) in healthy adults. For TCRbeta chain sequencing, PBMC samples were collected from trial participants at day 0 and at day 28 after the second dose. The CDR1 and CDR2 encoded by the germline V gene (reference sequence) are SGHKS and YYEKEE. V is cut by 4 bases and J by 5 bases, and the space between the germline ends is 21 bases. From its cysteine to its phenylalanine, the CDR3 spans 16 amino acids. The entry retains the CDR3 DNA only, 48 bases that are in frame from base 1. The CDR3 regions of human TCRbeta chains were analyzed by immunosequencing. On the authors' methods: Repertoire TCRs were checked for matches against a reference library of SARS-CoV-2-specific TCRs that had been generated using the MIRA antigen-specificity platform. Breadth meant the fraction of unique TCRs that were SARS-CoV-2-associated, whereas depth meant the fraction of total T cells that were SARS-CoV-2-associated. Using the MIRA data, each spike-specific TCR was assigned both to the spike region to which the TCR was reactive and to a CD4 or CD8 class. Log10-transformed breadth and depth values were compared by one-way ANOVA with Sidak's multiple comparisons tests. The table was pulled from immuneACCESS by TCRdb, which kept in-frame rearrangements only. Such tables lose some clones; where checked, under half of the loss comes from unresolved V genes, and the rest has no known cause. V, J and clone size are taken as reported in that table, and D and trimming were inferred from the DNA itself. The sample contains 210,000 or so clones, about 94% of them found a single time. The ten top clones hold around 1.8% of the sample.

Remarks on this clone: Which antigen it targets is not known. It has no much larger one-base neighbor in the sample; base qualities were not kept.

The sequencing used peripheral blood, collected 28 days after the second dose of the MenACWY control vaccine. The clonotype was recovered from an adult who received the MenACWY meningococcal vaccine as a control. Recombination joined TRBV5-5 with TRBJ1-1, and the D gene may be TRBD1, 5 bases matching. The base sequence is TGTGCCAGCAGCGGGGGGACCGGGCCTCACGGGACTGAAGCTTTCTTT. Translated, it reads CASSGGTGPHGTEAFF.